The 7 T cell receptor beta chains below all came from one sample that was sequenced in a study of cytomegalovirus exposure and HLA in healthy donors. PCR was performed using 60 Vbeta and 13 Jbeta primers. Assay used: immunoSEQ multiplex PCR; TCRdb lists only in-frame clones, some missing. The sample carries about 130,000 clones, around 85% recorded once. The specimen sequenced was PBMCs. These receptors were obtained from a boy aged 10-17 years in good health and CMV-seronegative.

The CDR3 bases are TGTGCCAGCAGCCAAGAAGCGGCGGGAGTACTCGACACCGGGGAGCTGTTTTTT. Its translation is CASSQEAAGVLDTGELFF. The gene calls are TRBV14 and TRBJ2-2, with 7 positions matching TRBD2. CDR1 and CDR2 (germline): SGHDN, FVKESK. This CDR3 is 18 amino acids long. The trim removed 0 bases at V and 3 bases at J, leaving 10 bases unmatched.

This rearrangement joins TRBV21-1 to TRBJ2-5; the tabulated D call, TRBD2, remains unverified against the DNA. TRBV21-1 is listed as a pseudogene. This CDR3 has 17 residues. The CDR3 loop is CASSKRLPPIEKETQYF. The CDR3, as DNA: TGTGCCAGCAGCAAACGCTTACCGCCCATAGAGAAAGAGACCCAGTACTTC.

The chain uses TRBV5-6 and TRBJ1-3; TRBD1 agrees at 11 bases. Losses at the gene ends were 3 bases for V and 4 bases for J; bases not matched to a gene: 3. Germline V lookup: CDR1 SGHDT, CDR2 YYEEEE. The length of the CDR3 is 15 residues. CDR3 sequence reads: CASSWDRGTGNTIYF. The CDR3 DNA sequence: TGTGCCAGCAGCTGGGACAGGGGGACCGGAAACACCATATATTTT.

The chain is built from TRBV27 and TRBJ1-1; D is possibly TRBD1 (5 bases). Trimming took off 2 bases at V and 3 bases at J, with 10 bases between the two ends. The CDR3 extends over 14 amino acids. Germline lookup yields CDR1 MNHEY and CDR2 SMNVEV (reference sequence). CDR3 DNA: TGTGCCAGCAGTTTACAGGGAAAAGACACTGAAGCTTTCTTT. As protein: CASSLQGKDTEAFF.

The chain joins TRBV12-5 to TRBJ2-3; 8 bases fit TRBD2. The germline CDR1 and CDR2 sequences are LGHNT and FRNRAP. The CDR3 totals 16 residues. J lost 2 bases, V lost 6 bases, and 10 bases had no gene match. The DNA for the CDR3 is TGTGCTAGTGGCCTCGGCCGGGGGGGACCCACAGATACGCAGTATTTT. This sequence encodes CASGLGRGGPTDTQYF.

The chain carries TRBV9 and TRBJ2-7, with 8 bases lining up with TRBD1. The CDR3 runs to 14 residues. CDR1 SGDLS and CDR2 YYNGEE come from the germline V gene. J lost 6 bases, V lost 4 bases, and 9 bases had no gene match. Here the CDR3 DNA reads TGTGCCAGCAGCCCTCAAGGACAGGGCGCCGAGCAGTACTTC. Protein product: CASSPQGQGAEQYF.

CDR3 amino acids: CASSEGRVGYNEQFF. CDR3 bases: TGTGCCAGCAGTGAGGGTCGGGTAGGCTACAATGAGCAGTTCTTC. This rearrangement joins TRBV2 to TRBJ2-1; D is unclear. Germline V gene sequence: CDR1 SNHLY, CDR2 FYNNEI. Trimming cost V 3 bases and J 3 bases, with 12 bases left between them. The CDR3 runs to 15 residues.